This note documents a single T cell receptor beta chain sequence. Its antigen is still unknown. The time point here: newly diagnosed, previously untreated cHL patient sample. This specimen comes from a study of PD-1 blockade in classical Hodgkin lymphoma. Measured with immunoSEQ multiplex PCR; TCRdb has only the in-frame clones, and not every one. The sample contains some 23,000 clones, 94% of which appear only once. Study-wide results and limits: The repertoire differences lack a defined cause, possibly disease activity or prior therapy.

The CDR3 is made up of 15 amino acids. Germline CDR1 is LNHDA and CDR2 is SQIVND (reference sequence). Trimming left V 4 bases short and J 6 bases short, with 16 bases between. This clonotype was obtained from a human donor with classical Hodgkin lymphoma. Sequencing was done on a sample of peripheral blood mononuclear cells (PBMCs). The genes are TRBV19 and TRBJ2-1; the D gene is possibly TRBD2 (6 bases). The CDR3 reads CASSKRARGGNEQFF. CDR3 bases: TGTGCCAGTAGTAAGCGGGCCCGTGGGGGCAATGAGCAGTTCTTC.